This passage covers 22 T cell receptor beta chains from one sample sequenced in a study of blood T cell repertoires in COVID-19 (dated by TCRdb to the early 2020s). To prepare the library, the immunoSEQ multiplex PCR assay was applied. Entries here come from immuneACCESS through TCRdb and include only in-frame sequences with V and J called. Some clones fail to appear in such tables; in the studies checked, an unresolved V gene covers under half of the shortfall, and the cause of the remainder is unknown. For this sample the table gives approximately 230,000 clones, of which roughly 83% were detected only once. The ten largest account for roughly 9.8% of the sample. The sample was peripheral blood. The receptor source for this set is an elderly man with acute or convalescent COVID-19.

This clone is a singleton in its sample. This chain connects TRBV2 to TRBJ2-7; possible D gene TRBD2, 5 bases. The CDR3 is made up of 11 amino acids. Looked up from germline, CDR1 is SNHLY and CDR2 is FYNNEI. V dropped 7 bases and J dropped 4 bases, with 8 bases sitting between them. The CDR3 coding sequence is TGTGCCAGCAATCGGGAATACGAGCAGTACTTC. Its translation is CASNREYEQYF.

This sequence joins TRBV2 and TRBJ2-7, with TRBD1 identical over 8 bases. This CDR3 is built from 16 residues. The junction had 6 bases not matched to a gene; V was cut back by 1 base and J by 1 base. Per germline, CDR1 SNHLY and CDR2 FYNNEI. CDR3 region: CASSEVGGQASYEQYF. CDR3 DNA sequence: TGTGCCAGCAGTGAAGTAGGGGGACAGGCGTCCTACGAGCAGTACTTC.

The CDR3 here is CASSSPRTARDNEQFF. CDR3 DNA sequence: TGTGCCAGCAGTTCCCCCCGGACAGCCAGGGACAATGAGCAGTTCTTC. The chain is built from TRBV6-5 and TRBJ2-1, with D maybe TRBD1 (6 bases). CDR1 is MNHEY and CDR2 is SVGAGI in the germline V gene. The V and J ends lost 4 bases and 5 bases respectively, with 18 bases between them. CDR3 length: 16 amino acids.

This clone was counted between two and nine times. The gene calls are TRBV6-6 and TRBJ1-3; TRBD1 might be the D (6 bases). Germline V gives CDR1 MNHNY, CDR2 SVGAGI (reference sequence). CDR3 length: 18 amino acids. V lost 5 bases, J lost 0 bases, and 20 bases lay in between. The CDR3 nucleotides read TGTGCCAGCAGTCGACTCCCAGTACAGGGCCTCTCTGGAAACACCATATATTTT. Its protein is CASSRLPVQGLSGNTIYF.

The rearrangement uses TRBV4-2 and TRBJ2-1; 10 bases map to TRBD1. The germline V gene has CDR1 LGHNA and CDR2 YNFKEQ. The V gene end was trimmed by 0 bases and the J gene end by 9 bases; junction bases not matched to a gene: 11. This CDR3 spans 17 amino acids. The CDR3 sequence is CASSQDRSRDRGGEQFF. The DNA for the CDR3 is TGTGCCAGCAGCCAAGATCGGTCCCGGGACAGGGGAGGTGAGCAGTTCTTC.

Here the CDR3 DNA reads TGTGCCAGCAGTTCAACTAGCGGAGGCCAAGAGACCCAGTACTTC. Translated, it gives CASSSTSGGQETQYF. This chain links TRBV28 with TRBJ2-5; 8 bases are shared with TRBD2. This CDR3 comprises 15 residues. Germline loops: CDR1 MDHEN, CDR2 SYDVKM. The ends lost 4 bases at V and 1 base at J; junction bases unmatched: 5. The full variable domain, completed using reference TRBV28 and TRBJ2-5, is DVKVTQSSRYLVKRTGEKVFLECVQDMDHENMFWYRQDPGLGLRLIYFSYDVKMKEKGDIPEGYSVSREKKERFSLILESASTNQTSMYLCASSSTSGGQETQYFGPGTRLLVL.

The J gene is TRBJ1-2, the V gene TRBV29-1; D remains unclear. The CDR3 has 14 amino acids. V was shortened by 7 bases and J by 2 bases, with 17 bases between the two germline ends. From germline, CDR1 is SQVTM and CDR2 ANQGSEA. DNA for the CDR3: TGCAGCGCCGAGCCCCCCTGGAGGAACTATGGCTACACCTTC. Its translation is CSAEPPWRNYGYTF.

The V and J genes are TRBV28 and TRBJ1-1; D not resolved. Germline-derived CDR1 and CDR2 are MDHEN and SYDVKM. CDR3 length: 14 amino acids. V lost 8 bases and J 5 bases, leaving 18 bases between the germline ends. The DNA for the CDR3 is TGTGCCAGCCGCTACCCCCAGGAACGGACTGAAGCTTTCTTT. Protein sequence: CASRYPQERTEAFF. The complete variable domain, with remaining parts taken from reference TRBV28 and TRBJ1-1, reads DVKVTQSSRYLVKRTGEKVFLECVQDMDHENMFWYRQDPGLGLRLIYFSYDVKMKEKGDIPEGYSVSREKKERFSLILESASTNQTSMYLCASRYPQERTEAFFGQGTRLTVV.

The rearrangement uses TRBV3-1 (or the pseudogene TRBV3-2) and TRBJ1-2; D gene uncertain. Germline V gene data show CDR1 as LGHDT and CDR2 as YNNKEL (reference sequence). The CDR3 is 12 amino acids. V dropped 2 bases and J dropped 3 bases, with 4 bases sitting between them. In nucleotides, the CDR3 is TGTGCCAGCAGCCAACGGGACTATGGCTACACCTTC. The encoded protein is CASSQRDYGYTF.

The chain carries TRBV19 and TRBJ1-5; D is perhaps TRBD1 (5 bases). V lost 3 bases to trimming and J lost 7 bases, with 10 bases between them. CDR1 is LNHDA and CDR2 is SQIVND in the germline V gene (reference sequence). CDR3 size: 13 residues. CDR3 region: CASSIEKGQPQHF. Here the CDR3 DNA reads TGTGCCAGTAGTATCGAGAAGGGGCAGCCCCAGCATTTT. The full variable domain, its missing parts supplied by reference TRBV19 and TRBJ1-5, is DGGITQSPKYLFRKEGQNVTLSCEQNLNHDAMYWYRQDPGQGLRLIYYSQIVNDFQKGDIAEGYSVSREKKESFPLTVTSAQKNPTAFYLCASSIEKGQPQHFGDGTRLSIL.

The gene calls are TRBV18 and TRBJ1-2, with D tentatively TRBD1 (6 bases). Germline CDR1 and CDR2: KGHSH and LQKENI. V lost 2 bases and J 4 bases, leaving 8 bases between the germline ends. The CDR3 runs to 13 residues. DNA for the CDR3: TGTGCCAGCTCACCAGACAGGTCCTATGGCTACACCTTC. Amino acids: CASSPDRSYGYTF. Filled out from reference TRBV18 and TRBJ1-2, the complete variable domain reads NAGVMQNPRHLVRRRGQEARLRCSPMKGHSHVYWYRQLPEEGLKFMVYLQKENIIDESGMPKERFSAEFPKEGPSILRIQQVVRGDSAAYFCASSPDRSYGYTFGSGTRLTVV.

This chain joins TRBV5-4 and TRBJ2-3, with D uncertain. Germline CDR1 is SGHNT and CDR2 is YYREEE (reference sequence). CDR3 length: 14 amino acids. Between the trimmed V and J ends, which lost 2 bases and 2 bases, there was a span of 9 bases. This CDR3 reads CASSLRGDTDTQYF. The CDR3 DNA reads TGTGCCAGCAGCTTACGCGGTGACACAGATACGCAGTATTTT.

The CDR3 region is CASSLPHRSTDTQYF. The CDR3 bases are TGCGCCAGCAGCTTGCCACACCGAAGCACAGATACGCAGTATTTT. The chain carries TRBV5-1 and TRBJ2-3; unclear D gene. The CDR3 consists of 15 residues. Trimming shortened V by 1 base and J by 0 bases, and 9 bases separated the two germline ends. Germline CDR1 and CDR2: SGHRS and YFSETQ.

The chain is built from TRBV28 and TRBJ2-7; 11 nucleotides agree with TRBD1. The CDR3 consists of 15 residues. Germline assignment: CDR1 MDHEN and CDR2 SYDVKM. The ends lost 7 bases at V and 3 bases at J; junction bases unmatched: 8. The CDR3 is CASMGQGVVNYEQYF. The CDR3 bases are TGTGCCAGCATGGGACAGGGGGTAGTCAACTACGAGCAGTACTTC.

V usage is TRBV28 and J usage is TRBJ1-6; a weak D match, TRBD1 (5 bases). Trimming cost V 5 bases and J 3 bases, with 8 bases left between them. Germline CDR1 MDHEN, CDR2 SYDVKM. The CDR3 length is 14 residues. The chain's CDR3 is CASSPGGYNSPLHF. CDR3 in DNA: TGTGCCAGCAGTCCCGGGGGCTATAATTCACCCCTCCACTTT.

This clone appeared a few times. The CDR3 bases are TGTGCCAGCAGCTTAGAGGGTAGTCAGGAGGGTTGGTACAATCAGCCCCAGCATTTT. The encoded protein is CASSLEGSQEGWYNQPQHF. The gene calls are TRBV7-6 and TRBJ1-5; D remains unclear. The V and J ends lost 1 base and 3 bases respectively, with 22 bases between them. This CDR3 comprises 19 residues. The germline V gene encodes CDR1 SGHVS and CDR2 FNYEAQ.

This chain joins TRBV18 and TRBJ1-2; 8 bases agree with TRBD1. The CDR3 spans 14 residues. Germline V lookup: CDR1 KGHSH, CDR2 LQKENI. Trimming at V came to 6 bases and at J to 2 bases, leaving 5 bases not matched to a gene. The CDR3 DNA reads as TGTGCCAGCTCCCAGGACAGGGTAAACTATGGCTACACCTTC. Encoded protein: CASSQDRVNYGYTF.

The chain employs TRBV7-9 and TRBJ2-6; a weak D match, TRBD2 (5 bases). Between the trimmed V and J ends, which lost 11 bases and 3 bases, there was a span of 14 bases. The CDR3 has 14 amino acids. Germline CDR1 is SEHNR and CDR2 is FQNEAQ (reference sequence). The CDR3 here is CAFRVGNGANVLTF. Written as DNA, the CDR3 is TGTGCCTTCCGGGTCGGGAATGGGGCCAACGTCCTGACTTTC.

This clone showed up just once. V and J are TRBV6-5 and TRBJ2-1; 7 bases match TRBD2. In germline, CDR1 is MNHEY, CDR2 SVGAGI. Trimming cost V 6 bases and J 1 base; bases outside gene matches: 3. The CDR3 sequence is 14 residues long. CDR3: CASRRGSSYNEQFF. The CDR3 DNA reads TGTGCCAGCAGGCGGGGGTCTTCCTACAATGAGCAGTTCTTC.

This clone was recorded a few times. The chain uses TRBV7-8 and TRBJ1-2, with no clear D. Trimming cost V 6 bases and J 0 bases, with 14 bases left between them. The CDR3 is 15 residues long. The germline CDR1 and CDR2 sequences are SGHVS and FQNEAQ. CDR3 bases: TGTGCCAGCAGTCTCAGTGCGGGGTCTAACTATGGCTACACCTTC. This sequence encodes CASSLSAGSNYGYTF.

The chain employs TRBV20-1 and TRBJ2-7; D is unclear. This CDR3 comprises 14 residues. The germline CDR1 and CDR2 sequences are DFQATT and SNEGSKA (reference sequence). With 3 bases removed from V and 0 bases from J, the gap between germline ends came to 12 bases. The chain's CDR3 is CSASLSGFSYEQYF. As DNA, the CDR3 is TGCAGTGCTAGTTTGTCAGGTTTCTCCTACGAGCAGTACTTC.

The chain combines TRBV19 with TRBJ2-7; 12 bases match TRBD2. Germline trimming cut 6 bases from V and 2 bases from J; bases unmatched to any gene: 2. There are 14 residues in the CDR3. Germline V gene sequence: CDR1 LNHDA, CDR2 SQIVND (reference sequence). The CDR3 loop reads CASRASGRAYEQYF. DNA of the CDR3: TGTGCCAGTAGAGCTAGCGGGAGGGCCTACGAGCAGTACTTC. Complete variable domain (other parts from reference TRBV19 and TRBJ2-7): DGGITQSPKYLFRKEGQNVTLSCEQNLNHDAMYWYRQDPGQGLRLIYYSQIVNDFQKGDIAEGYSVSREKKESFPLTVTSAQKNPTAFYLCASRASGRAYEQYFGPGTRLTVT.